Sequencing of this T cell receptor (beta chain) was carried out in a study of blood T cell repertoires in COVID-19. Study context: COVID-19 samples, acute and convalescent, were from the United States, Italy and Spain.

Assay: immunoSEQ multiplex PCR; the TCRdb copy retains only in-frame clones and omits some. In the table there are 450,000 or so clones, approximately 90% of which are singletons. This CDR3 contains 14 residues. The germline gives CDR1 SNHLY, CDR2 FYNNEI. V was cut by 5 bases and J by 7 bases, with 18 bases left in between. The rearrangement joins TRBV2 to TRBJ2-7; a possible D gene is TRBD2 (7 bases). The sequenced sample was peripheral blood. The sequence derives from a man aged 18 to 29 with COVID-19, enrolled during active disease. CDR3 DNA sequence: TGTGCCAGCAGTTTACAGGGAAAAGCGGGAGAGCAGTACTTC. As protein: CASSLQGKAGEQYF.